Below, 5 T cell receptor beta chains from the same sample are listed, as sequenced in a study of graft-versus-host responses after intestinal transplantation. The protocol was immunoSEQ multiplex PCR, while the TCRdb copy is restricted to in-frame clones and leaves out a portion. The profile covers 90,000 to 150,000 clones, with 85% to 95% appearing a single time and 3% to 3.5% taken by the ten largest. Their antigens are not known. This material consisted of unstimulated CD8+ T cells sorted from spleen or lymph node cells, taken before intestinal transplant. These TCRs come from a human donor who received an intestinal transplant.

The rearrangement uses TRBV11-2 and TRBJ2-5; either TRBD1 or TRBD2 may fit D (5 bases each). V lost 6 bases, J lost 5 bases, and 19 bases lay in between. The CDR3 loop spans 15 amino acids. CDR1 and CDR2 from the germline V gene are SGHAT and FQNNGV. CDR3 bases: TGTGCCAGCAGTTCCGGGACCCTTGAATCGGAGACCCAGTACTTC. This gives the protein CASSSGTLESETQYF.

The gene calls are TRBV7-9 and TRBJ1-1, with D perhaps TRBD1 (6 bases). V was trimmed by 3 bases and J by 3 bases, leaving 14 bases between them. The CDR3 totals 15 residues. Germline V gene data show CDR1 as SEHNR and CDR2 as FQNEAQ (reference sequence). The DNA of the CDR3 is TGTGCCAGCAGCTTCAAGGACAGCCTTTACACTGAAGCTTTCTTT. Residues: CASSFKDSLYTEAFF.

The chain combines TRBV5-5 with TRBJ2-1, with 13 nucleotides matching TRBD2. J lost 8 bases, V lost 4 bases, and 9 bases had no gene match. From germline, CDR1 is SGHKS and CDR2 YYEKEE (reference sequence). The CDR3 totals 16 residues. The CDR3 DNA reads TGTGCCAGCAGCCCCACCTCGGGACTAGCGGGATATGAGCAGTTCTTC. Amino acid sequence: CASSPTSGLAGYEQFF.

The chain carries TRBV13 and TRBJ2-7; 9 nucleotides line up with TRBD1. Germline V lookup: CDR1 PRHDT, CDR2 FYEKMQ (reference sequence). This CDR3 is built from 15 residues. J gave up 5 bases and V 5 bases, and 10 bases lay outside the gene matches. Here the CDR3 reads CASSRQGQGVHEQYF. In nucleotides, the CDR3 is TGTGCCAGCAGCCGCCAGGGACAGGGTGTCCACGAGCAGTACTTC.

The chain recombines TRBV25-1 with TRBJ2-5; possibly TRBD2 for D (7 bases). The CDR3 runs 14 residues. In germline, CDR1 is MGHDK, CDR2 SYGVNS. The V end was cut by 5 bases, the J end by 1 base, with 11 bases between. CDR3 DNA sequence: TGTGCCAGCAGTTCGCGGGGGCTCCAAGAGACCCAGTACTTC. Its translation: CASSSRGLQETQYF.